The clone carrying this T cell receptor beta chain showed up just a few times. What it binds is not known. TCRdb re-called the 5' RACE reads through MiXCR, storing one row per CDR3 protein. The sample lists 70,000 to 95,000 distinct CDR3 sequences; around 13% were seen once. This entry comes from a study of neurological immune-mediated disorders. Overall study findings and caveats: In HTLV-1-associated myelopathy, TCR clonal expansion was greatest, and in multiple sclerosis it was least, below healthy controls. Expanded clones shared no CDR3 amino acid sequences across subjects, suggesting private repertoires in all groups.

Time point: longitudinal time-point 2. The CDR3 is 13 amino acids. V was clipped by 3 bases and J by 8 bases, with 13 bases between them. The TCR was taken from a female donor with HTLV-1-associated myelopathy (HAM/TSP). The sample taken for sequencing was PBMCs. This chain uses TRBV12-3 or TRBV12-4 with TRBJ1-1; maybe TRBD1 (6 bases). The CDR3 region is CASSFRGGQEAFF. In DNA, the CDR3 is TGTGCCAGCAGTTTTCGAGGGGGACAAGAAGCTTTCTTT.